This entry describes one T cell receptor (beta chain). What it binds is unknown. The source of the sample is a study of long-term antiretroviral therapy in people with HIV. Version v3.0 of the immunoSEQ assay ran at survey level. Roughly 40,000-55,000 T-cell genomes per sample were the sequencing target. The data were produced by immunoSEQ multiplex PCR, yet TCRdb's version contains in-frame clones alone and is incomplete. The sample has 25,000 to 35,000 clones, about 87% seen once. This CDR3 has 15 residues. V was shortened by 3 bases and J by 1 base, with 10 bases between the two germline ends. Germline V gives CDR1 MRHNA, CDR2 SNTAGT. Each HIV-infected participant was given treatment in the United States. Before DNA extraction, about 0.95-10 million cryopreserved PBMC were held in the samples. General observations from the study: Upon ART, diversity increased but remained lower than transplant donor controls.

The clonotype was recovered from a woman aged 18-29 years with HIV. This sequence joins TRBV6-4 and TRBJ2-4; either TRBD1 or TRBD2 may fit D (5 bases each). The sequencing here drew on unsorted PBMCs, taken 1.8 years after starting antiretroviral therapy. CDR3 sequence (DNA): TGTGCCAGCAGTGATGAGGGGCCCGCCAAAAACATTCAGTACTTC. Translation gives CASSDEGPAKNIQYF.